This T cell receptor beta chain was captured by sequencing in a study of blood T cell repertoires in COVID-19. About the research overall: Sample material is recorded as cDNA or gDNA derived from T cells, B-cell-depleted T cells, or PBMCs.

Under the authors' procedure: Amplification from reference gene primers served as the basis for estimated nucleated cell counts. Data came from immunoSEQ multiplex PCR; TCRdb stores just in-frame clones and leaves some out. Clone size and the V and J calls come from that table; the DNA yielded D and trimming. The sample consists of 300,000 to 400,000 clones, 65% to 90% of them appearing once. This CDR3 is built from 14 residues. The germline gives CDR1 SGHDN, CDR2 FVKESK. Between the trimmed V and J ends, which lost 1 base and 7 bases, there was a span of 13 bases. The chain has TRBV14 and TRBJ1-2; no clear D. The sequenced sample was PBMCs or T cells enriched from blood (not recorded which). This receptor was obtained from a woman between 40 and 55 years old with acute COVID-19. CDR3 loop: CASSQAGYEVGYTF. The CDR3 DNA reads TGTGCCAGCAGCCAAGCCGGATATGAGGTTGGCTACACCTTC.